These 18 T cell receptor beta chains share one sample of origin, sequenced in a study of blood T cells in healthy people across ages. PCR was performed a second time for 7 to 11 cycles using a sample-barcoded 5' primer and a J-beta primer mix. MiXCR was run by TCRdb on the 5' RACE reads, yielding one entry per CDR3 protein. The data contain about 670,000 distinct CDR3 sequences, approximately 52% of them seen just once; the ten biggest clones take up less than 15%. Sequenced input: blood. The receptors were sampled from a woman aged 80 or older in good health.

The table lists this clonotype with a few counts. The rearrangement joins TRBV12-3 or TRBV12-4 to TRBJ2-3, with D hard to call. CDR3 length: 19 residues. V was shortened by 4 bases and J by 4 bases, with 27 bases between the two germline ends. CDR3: CASSSKQRSSRKYPDTQYF. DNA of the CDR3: TGTGCCAGCAGTTCGAAACAACGGTCGTCTAGAAAATACCCAGATACGCAGTATTTT.

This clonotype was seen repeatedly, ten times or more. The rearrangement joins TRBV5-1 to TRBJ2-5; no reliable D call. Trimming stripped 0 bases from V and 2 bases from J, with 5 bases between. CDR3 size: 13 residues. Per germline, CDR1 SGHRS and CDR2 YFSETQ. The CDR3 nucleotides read TGCGCCAGCAGCTTGGGGCGTCAAGAGACCCAGTACTTC. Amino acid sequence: CASSLGRQETQYF. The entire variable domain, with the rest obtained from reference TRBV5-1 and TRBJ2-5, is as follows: KAGVTQTPRYLIKTRGQQVTLSCSPISGHRSVSWYQQTPGQGLQFLFEYFSETQRNKGNFPGRFSGRQFSNSRSEMNVSTLELGDSALYLCASSLGRQETQYFGPGTRLLVL.

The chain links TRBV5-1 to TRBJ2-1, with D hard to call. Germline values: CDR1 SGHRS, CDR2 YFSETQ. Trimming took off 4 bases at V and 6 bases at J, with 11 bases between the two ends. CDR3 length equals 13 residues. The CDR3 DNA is TGCGCCAGCAGCCCCCCAGTGCCCAATGAGCAGTTCTTC. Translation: CASSPPVPNEQFF.

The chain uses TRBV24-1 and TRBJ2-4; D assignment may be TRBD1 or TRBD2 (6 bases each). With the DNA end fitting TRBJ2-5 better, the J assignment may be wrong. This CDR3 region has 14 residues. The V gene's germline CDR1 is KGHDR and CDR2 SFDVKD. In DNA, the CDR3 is TGTGCCACCAGTGAACCGGGGGCCCAAGAGACCCAGTACTTC. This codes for CATSEPGAQETQYF.

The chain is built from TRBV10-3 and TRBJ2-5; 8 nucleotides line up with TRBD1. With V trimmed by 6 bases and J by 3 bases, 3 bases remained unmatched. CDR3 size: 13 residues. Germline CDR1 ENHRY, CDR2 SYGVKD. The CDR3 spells CAISEGQEETQYF. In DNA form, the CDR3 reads TGTGCCATCAGCGAGGGACAGGAAGAGACCCAGTACTTC.

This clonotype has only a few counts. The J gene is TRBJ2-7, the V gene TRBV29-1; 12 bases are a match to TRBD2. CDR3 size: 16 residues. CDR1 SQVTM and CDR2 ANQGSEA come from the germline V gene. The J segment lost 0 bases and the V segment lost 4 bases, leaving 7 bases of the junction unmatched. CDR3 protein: CSVAPTSGGSSYEQYF. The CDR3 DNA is TGCAGCGTTGCCCCGACTAGCGGGGGATCCTCCTACGAGCAGTACTTC.

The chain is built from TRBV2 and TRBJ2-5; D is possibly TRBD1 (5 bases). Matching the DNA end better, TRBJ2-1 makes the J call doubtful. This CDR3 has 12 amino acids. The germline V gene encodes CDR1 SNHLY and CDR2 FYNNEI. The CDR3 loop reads CASSTGIETQFF. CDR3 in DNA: TGTGCCAGCAGTACAGGAATAGAGACCCAGTTCTTC.

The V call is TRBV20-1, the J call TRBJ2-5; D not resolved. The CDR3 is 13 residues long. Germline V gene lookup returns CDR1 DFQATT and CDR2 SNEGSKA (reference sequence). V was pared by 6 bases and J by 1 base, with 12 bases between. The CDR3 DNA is TGCAGTGCCCCCCGACCCGGCCAAGAGACCCAGTACTTC. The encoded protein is CSAPRPGQETQYF.

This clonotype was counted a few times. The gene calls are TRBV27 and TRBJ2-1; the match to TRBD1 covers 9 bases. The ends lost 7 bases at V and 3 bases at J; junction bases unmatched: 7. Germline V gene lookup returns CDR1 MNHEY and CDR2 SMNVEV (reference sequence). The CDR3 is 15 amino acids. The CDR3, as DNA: TGTGCCAGCAAGCGCCGACAGGGGGACTACAATGAGCAGTTCTTC. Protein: CASKRRQGDYNEQFF.

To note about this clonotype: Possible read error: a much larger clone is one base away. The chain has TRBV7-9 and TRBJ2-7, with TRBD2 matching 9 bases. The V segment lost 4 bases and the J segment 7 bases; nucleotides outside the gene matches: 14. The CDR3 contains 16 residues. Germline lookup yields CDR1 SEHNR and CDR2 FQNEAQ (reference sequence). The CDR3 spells CASSYSGSGLYNEQYF. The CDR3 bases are TGTGCCAGCAGCTATAGCGGGAGCGGGCTCTACAATGAGCAGTACTTC.

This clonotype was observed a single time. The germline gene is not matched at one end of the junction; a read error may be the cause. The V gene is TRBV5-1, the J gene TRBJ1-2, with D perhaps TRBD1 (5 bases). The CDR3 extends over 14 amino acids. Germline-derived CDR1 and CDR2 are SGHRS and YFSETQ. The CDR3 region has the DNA TGCGCCCGCAGCTTGTCCGGGGGAAGTTATGGCTACACCTTC. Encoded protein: CARSLSGGSYGYTF.

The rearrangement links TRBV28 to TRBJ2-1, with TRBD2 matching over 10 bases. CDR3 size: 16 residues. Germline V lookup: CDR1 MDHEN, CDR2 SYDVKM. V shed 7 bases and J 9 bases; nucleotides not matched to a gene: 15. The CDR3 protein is CASKVPGLAGEIEQFF. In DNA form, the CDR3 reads TGTGCCAGCAAGGTCCCGGGGCTAGCGGGAGAAATTGAGCAGTTCTTC.

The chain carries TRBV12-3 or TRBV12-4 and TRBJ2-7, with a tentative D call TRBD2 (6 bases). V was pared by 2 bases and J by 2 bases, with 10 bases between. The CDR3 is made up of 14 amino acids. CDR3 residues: CASSLRWEAYEQYF. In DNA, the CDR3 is TGTGCCAGCAGTTTAAGGTGGGAGGCCTACGAGCAGTACTTC.

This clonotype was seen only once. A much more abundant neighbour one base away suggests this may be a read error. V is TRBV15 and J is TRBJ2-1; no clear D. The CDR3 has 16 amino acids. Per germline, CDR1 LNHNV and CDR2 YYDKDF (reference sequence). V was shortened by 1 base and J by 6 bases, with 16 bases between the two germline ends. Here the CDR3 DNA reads TGTGCCACCAGCAGAGTGGGTCGCGGCTTATCCAATGAGCAGTTCTTC. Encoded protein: CATSRVGRGLSNEQFF.

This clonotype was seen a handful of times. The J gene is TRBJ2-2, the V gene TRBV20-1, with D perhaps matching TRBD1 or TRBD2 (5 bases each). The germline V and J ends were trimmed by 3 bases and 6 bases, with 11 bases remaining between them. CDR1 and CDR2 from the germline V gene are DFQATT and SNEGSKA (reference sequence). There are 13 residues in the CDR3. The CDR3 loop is CSASGTIAGELFF. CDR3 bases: TGCAGTGCTAGTGGGACCATCGCCGGGGAGCTGTTTTTT.

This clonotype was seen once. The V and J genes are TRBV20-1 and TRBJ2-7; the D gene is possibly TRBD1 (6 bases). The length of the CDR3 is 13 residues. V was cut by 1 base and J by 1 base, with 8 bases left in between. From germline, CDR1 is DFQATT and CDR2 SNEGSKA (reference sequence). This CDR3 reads CSARGTVSYEQYF. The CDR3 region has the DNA TGCAGTGCTAGAGGGACAGTTTCCTACGAGCAGTACTTC.

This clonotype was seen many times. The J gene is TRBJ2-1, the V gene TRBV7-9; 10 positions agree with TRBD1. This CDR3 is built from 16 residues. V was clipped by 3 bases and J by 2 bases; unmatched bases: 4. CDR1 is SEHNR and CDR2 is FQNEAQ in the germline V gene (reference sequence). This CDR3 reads CASSLFGTGAYNEQFF. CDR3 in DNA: TGTGCCAGCAGCTTGTTCGGGACAGGGGCCTACAATGAGCAGTTCTTC.

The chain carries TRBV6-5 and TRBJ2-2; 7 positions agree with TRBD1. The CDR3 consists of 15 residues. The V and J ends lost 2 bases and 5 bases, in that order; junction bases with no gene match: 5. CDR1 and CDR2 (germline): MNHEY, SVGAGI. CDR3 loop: CASSYVNRGTGELFF. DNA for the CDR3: TGTGCCAGCAGTTACGTTAACAGGGGAACCGGGGAGCTGTTTTTT.